This TCR beta chain comes out of a study of cytomegalovirus exposure and HLA in healthy donors. Turning to the study itself: HLA-typed donors were the source of about 85 million unique TCRs held in an early data release.

A multiplex PCR was run with 60 Vbeta primers and 13 Jbeta primers. Profiling relied on immunoSEQ multiplex PCR, and the TCRdb table lists in-frame clones only, not all of them. The sample lists roughly 150,000 clones; more than 65% were seen once. Turning to this clone: Its cognate antigen is unknown.

Regarding the study as a whole: Prior analysis indicated that the majority of TCR beta V segments exhibited productivity approximately 90% or approximately 30% of the time. TCR beta chain V- and J-gene trimming was linked, in a later analysis, to a missense variant in DCLRE1C.

The source is a young man in good health and CMV-seropositive. The sample consisted of PBMCs.

In nucleotides, the CDR3 is TGTGCCAGCAGCTTCCGGGGGTACACAGATACGCAGTATTTT. Translated: CASSFRGYTDTQYF. The rearrangement joins TRBV11-2 to TRBJ2-3, with a weak D call TRBD2 (6 bases). Trimming took off 3 bases at V and 2 bases at J, with 9 bases between the two ends. The CDR3 has 14 amino acids. The germline gives CDR1 SGHAT, CDR2 FQNNGV.